Listed below are T cell receptor beta chains from one sample, sequenced in a study of blood T cell repertoires in COVID-19. Some clones are missing from TCRdb's copy, which holds only in-frame ones; the method was immunoSEQ multiplex PCR. Of about 53,000 clones listed, 81% are singletons. Sequencing used peripheral blood. The origin of the receptors is a woman of 80 years or more with COVID-19, enrolled during active disease. CDR3s include the opening cysteine and the closing phenylalanine or tryptophan. Fields, in order: V gene, J gene, CDR3 protein.

V gene: TRBV6-5; J gene: TRBJ2-7; CDR3 protein: CASSYSRWGVAFEQYF
V gene: TRBV19; J gene: TRBJ1-5; CDR3 protein: CASSIRALNQPQHF
V gene: TRBV5-1; J gene: TRBJ2-1; CDR3 protein: CASSLSGTSGGHEQFF
V gene: TRBV6-2/TRBV6-3; J gene: TRBJ2-7; CDR3 protein: CASSRQKAADYEQYF
V gene: TRBV19; J gene: TRBJ2-7; CDR3 protein: CASSIYGIGYEQYF
V gene: TRBV9; J gene: TRBJ2-2; CDR3 protein: CASSVATSGSTGELFF
V gene: TRBV3-1/TRBV3-2; J gene: TRBJ1-2; CDR3 protein: CASSQGTGGYGYTF
V gene: TRBV30; J gene: TRBJ2-1; CDR3 protein: CAYRTSGRGAYNEQFF
V gene: TRBV18; J gene: TRBJ2-1; CDR3 protein: CASSDRLRDEQFF
V gene: TRBV10-1; J gene: TRBJ2-4; CDR3 protein: CASRDRGRGDIQYF
V gene: TRBV4-1; J gene: TRBJ2-5; CDR3 protein: CASSQVGATQETQYF
V gene: TRBV5-1; J gene: TRBJ2-3; CDR3 protein: CASSLEPRGRDTQYF
V gene: TRBV5-4; J gene: TRBJ1-2; CDR3 protein: CASSRPGAGIYGYTF
V gene: TRBV7-9; J gene: TRBJ1-6; CDR3 protein: CASSLGDRGWESPLHF
V gene: TRBV7-6; J gene: TRBJ2-3; CDR3 protein: CASTSSRGITDTQYF
V gene: TRBV3-1/TRBV3-2; J gene: TRBJ2-1; CDR3 protein: CASSQEGGAGEQFF
V gene: TRBV2; J gene: TRBJ1-4; CDR3 protein: CASSANRGYRGPSNEKLFF
V gene: TRBV9; J gene: TRBJ2-5; CDR3 protein: CASSVGNSGETQYF
V gene: TRBV11-3; J gene: TRBJ2-2; CDR3 protein: CASKMTGAGELFF
V gene: TRBV29-1; J gene: TRBJ1-1; CDR3 protein: CSVGQGAPSGEAFF
V gene: TRBV7-7; J gene: TRBJ2-3; CDR3 protein: CASSLEAADTQYF
V gene: TRBV6-2/TRBV6-3; J gene: TRBJ2-1; CDR3 protein: CASSYLASYNEQFF
V gene: TRBV2; J gene: TRBJ1-3; CDR3 protein: CASSLDSTPSGNTIYF
V gene: TRBV18; J gene: TRBJ1-4; CDR3 protein: CASSPPNDWTGEEKLFF
V gene: TRBV2; J gene: TRBJ1-5; CDR3 protein: CASSGGQGQPQHF
V gene: TRBV7-2; J gene: TRBJ1-1; CDR3 protein: CASSLDTEAFF
V gene: TRBV6-5; J gene: TRBJ2-1; CDR3 protein: CASSYSAGGHNEQFF
V gene: TRBV29-1; J gene: TRBJ2-3; CDR3 protein: CSVVPGGSTDTQYF
V gene: TRBV10-3; J gene: TRBJ1-6; CDR3 protein: CAISELGQGNSPLHF
V gene: TRBV4-1; J gene: TRBJ2-7; CDR3 protein: CASSTQSVPYEQYF
V gene: TRBV4-1; J gene: TRBJ2-3; CDR3 protein: CASSQDQRGPPADTQYF
V gene: TRBV7-9; J gene: TRBJ2-1; CDR3 protein: CASSPGTSVNNEQFF
V gene: TRBV28; J gene: TRBJ2-7; CDR3 protein: CASSPARDYEQYF
V gene: TRBV7-9; J gene: TRBJ2-3; CDR3 protein: CASSLAPYGRATDTQYF
V gene: TRBV6-5; J gene: TRBJ1-3; CDR3 protein: CASSRGGRGGNTIYF
V gene: TRBV4-1; J gene: TRBJ2-7; CDR3 protein: CASSPTPAKLREQYF
V gene: TRBV28; J gene: TRBJ1-1; CDR3 protein: CASSLETGYEAFF
V gene: TRBV15; J gene: TRBJ2-5; CDR3 protein: CATSGGTGGLETQYF
V gene: TRBV25-1; J gene: TRBJ2-3; CDR3 protein: CASREAGGADTQYF
V gene: TRBV7-9; J gene: TRBJ1-5; CDR3 protein: CASTLYSNQPQHF
V gene: TRBV7-3; J gene: TRBJ2-2; CDR3 protein: CASSLIGQVNTGELFF
V gene: TRBV18; J gene: TRBJ1-4; CDR3 protein: CASSPPSARGEKLFF
V gene: TRBV28; J gene: TRBJ2-5; CDR3 protein: CASSSTGRDRVLTQYF
V gene: TRBV4-1; J gene: TRBJ2-7; CDR3 protein: CASSQKTGDLEQYF
V gene: TRBV27; J gene: TRBJ2-1; CDR3 protein: CASSLGTGGYNEQFF
V gene: TRBV19; J gene: TRBJ1-6; CDR3 protein: CASSTTKSGTPNSPLHF
V gene: TRBV19; J gene: TRBJ1-1; CDR3 protein: CASSLQRGDEAFF
V gene: TRBV15; J gene: TRBJ2-3; CDR3 protein: CATSPAVASADTQYF
V gene: TRBV5-4; J gene: TRBJ2-7; CDR3 protein: CASSLALGKGTGSYEQYF
V gene: TRBV27; J gene: TRBJ2-1; CDR3 protein: CASSTLPGLAGGPTYNEQFF
V gene: TRBV2; J gene: TRBJ1-2; CDR3 protein: CASRDRGSEGYTF
V gene: TRBV4-2; J gene: TRBJ1-2; CDR3 protein: CASSQDRSTNYGYTF
V gene: TRBV19; J gene: TRBJ2-5; CDR3 protein: CASSPTGGLAGETQYF
V gene: TRBV6-5; J gene: TRBJ1-3; CDR3 protein: CASSWGQGPGNTIYF
V gene: TRBV7-9; J gene: TRBJ2-2; CDR3 protein: CASGQGSGELFF
V gene: TRBV7-2; J gene: TRBJ1-4; CDR3 protein: CASSSYTGKLFF
V gene: TRBV19; J gene: TRBJ2-3; CDR3 protein: CASSILAGGRDTQYF
V gene: TRBV28; J gene: TRBJ2-7; CDR3 protein: CASSTGQTYEQYF
V gene: TRBV5-1; J gene: TRBJ2-5; CDR3 protein: CASSLNRWTETFSGGETQYF
V gene: TRBV14; J gene: TRBJ2-3; CDR3 protein: CASSPSGVVDTQYF